The entry below gives a single T cell receptor beta chain sequence along with its context. The antigen is not known. Under the authors' procedure: CDR3 differences across clinicopathological groups were used to build a distant-metastasis classifier for papillary thyroid cancer. TCRdb used MiXCR to call clones anew from the PCR reads. None of the V and J calls come from the authors' own analysis; TCRdb made them. In the table there are 100,000 or so clones, 15% of which are singletons. This entry belongs to a study of metastatic and nonmetastatic thyroid tumors. Study context: Patients with malignant and benign thyroid disease provided blood and tumor or nodule tissue, whose repertoires were compared.

No treatment had been given to any patient before thyroid surgery. This CDR3 contains 16 residues. Germline CDR1 is SGHAT and CDR2 is FQNNGV. Trimming cost V 2 bases and J 2 bases; bases outside gene matches: 4. Study-wide results and caveats: Malignant thyroid tumors reportedly had TCR beta diversity that was significantly higher than in benign nodules, in blood and tumor.

This sequence joins TRBV11-2 and TRBJ2-3; 10 nucleotides match TRBD1. Sequencing was carried out using blood. This receptor was obtained from a female donor with papillary thyroid cancer or a benign thyroid nodule (not recorded which). Some clones in this sample may be carry-over from other donors' samples. The CDR3 DNA is TGTGCCAGCAGCTTACGGACAGGGGGTCCCACAGATACGCAGTATTTT. The encoded protein is CASSLRTGGPTDTQYF.